This entry features one TCR beta chain sequence. The V gene's germline CDR1 is LGHDT and CDR2 YNNKEL (reference sequence). The CDR3 extends over 16 amino acids. V was clipped by 1 base and J by 7 bases; unmatched bases: 9. The entry originates in a study of response to subunit inactivated influenza vaccine. TCRdb redid the calling of the RT-PCR reads with MiXCR, one entry per CDR3 protein. Of under 200,000 distinct CDR3 sequences listed, about 12% are singletons. The data also belong to a second study, concerning T cells expressing NK-cell markers. This second study notes: Scientists made TCR beta cDNA using 5'RACE template switching with UMIs. Sorted CD3+CD56-NKG2C+, CD3+CD56+NKG2C- and CD3+CD56+NKG2C+ T cells were the source of the TCR beta repertoires. For several donors, the dominant NKG2C+ clonotypes made up about 1.0-8% of their CD8+ T cells. The study found these clonotypes also leading the CD3+CD56-NKG2C+ fraction in a few donors.

The specimen comprised CD8+ T cells sorted from PBMCs, sampled 11 to 12 days after vaccination. The rearrangement joins TRBV3-1 to TRBJ2-1; 8 positions match TRBD2. This receptor was taken from a man in his fifties or sixties who received an inactivated influenza vaccine. For the CDR3, the DNA is TGTGCCAGCAGCCAAGTCGGACTAGCTGCCGGGAATGAGCAGTTCTTC. Protein sequence: CASSQVGLAAGNEQFF.